This T cell receptor (beta chain) was identified in a study of response to subunit inactivated influenza vaccine. TCRdb processed the RT-PCR reads anew with MiXCR; each CDR3 protein has one entry. Of roughly 570,000 distinct CDR3 sequences listed, 14% are singletons. In this sample, this clonotype turned up many times. The TCR originated in a man in his forties or fifties who received an inactivated influenza vaccine. The source material was PBMCs from blood, sampled about 13 days after vaccination.

The CDR3 is CASNNRDRDQPQHF. As DNA, the CDR3 is TGTGCCAGCAACAACCGGGACAGAGATCAGCCCCAGCATTTT. V is TRBV5-6 and J is TRBJ1-5, with 7 bases fitting TRBD1. The V gene end was trimmed by 6 bases and the J gene end by 5 bases; junction bases not matched to a gene: 8. This CDR3 contains 14 residues. The germline gives CDR1 SGHDT, CDR2 YYEEEE.